This T cell receptor beta chain emerged from a study of blood T cells in healthy people across ages. Samples had at least 7 million PBMCs isolated from them. The germline V gene encodes CDR1 MNHEY and CDR2 SVGEGT. The CDR3 totals 17 residues. J was trimmed by 2 bases and V by 6 bases; bases with no gene match: 11. Combining a sample-barcoded 5' primer with a J-beta primer mix, a second PCR ran for roughly 7 to 12 cycles. The template-switch adaptor, which had 12 random nucleotides, put a tag on each cDNA molecule. From each sample, at least 3 million paired-end reads containing CDR3 were obtained. A single record per CDR3 protein comes from TCRdb applying MiXCR to the 5' RACE reads. Altogether 1.8 million or so distinct CDR3 sequences are present, about 39% being singletons, with the ten largest covering roughly 23%.

J is TRBJ2-1 and V is TRBV6-2 or TRBV6-3; 9 bases map to TRBD2. The source is a human donor in good health. The sample consisted of blood. The CDR3 coding sequence is TGTGCCAGCAGCAAAGATCGGCGGGGGGGCCCCTACAATGAGCAGTTCTTC. It translates to CASSKDRRGGPYNEQFF.